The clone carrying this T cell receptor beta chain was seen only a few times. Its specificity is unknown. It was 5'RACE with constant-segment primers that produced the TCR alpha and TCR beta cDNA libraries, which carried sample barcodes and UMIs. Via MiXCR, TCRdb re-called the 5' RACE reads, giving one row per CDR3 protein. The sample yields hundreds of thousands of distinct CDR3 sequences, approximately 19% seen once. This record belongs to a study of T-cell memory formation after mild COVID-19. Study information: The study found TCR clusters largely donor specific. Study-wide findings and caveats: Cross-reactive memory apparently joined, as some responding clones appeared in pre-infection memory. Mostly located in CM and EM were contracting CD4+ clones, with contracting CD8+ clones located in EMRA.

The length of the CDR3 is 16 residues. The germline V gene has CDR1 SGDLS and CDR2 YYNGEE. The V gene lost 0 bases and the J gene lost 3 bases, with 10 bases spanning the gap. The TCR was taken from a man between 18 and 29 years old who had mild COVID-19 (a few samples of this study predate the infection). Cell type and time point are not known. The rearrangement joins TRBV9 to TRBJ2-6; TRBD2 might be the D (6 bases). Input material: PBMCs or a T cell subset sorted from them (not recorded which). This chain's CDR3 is CASSVETGVGANVLTF. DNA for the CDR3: TGTGCCAGCAGCGTAGAAACGGGGGTTGGGGCCAACGTCCTGACTTTC.